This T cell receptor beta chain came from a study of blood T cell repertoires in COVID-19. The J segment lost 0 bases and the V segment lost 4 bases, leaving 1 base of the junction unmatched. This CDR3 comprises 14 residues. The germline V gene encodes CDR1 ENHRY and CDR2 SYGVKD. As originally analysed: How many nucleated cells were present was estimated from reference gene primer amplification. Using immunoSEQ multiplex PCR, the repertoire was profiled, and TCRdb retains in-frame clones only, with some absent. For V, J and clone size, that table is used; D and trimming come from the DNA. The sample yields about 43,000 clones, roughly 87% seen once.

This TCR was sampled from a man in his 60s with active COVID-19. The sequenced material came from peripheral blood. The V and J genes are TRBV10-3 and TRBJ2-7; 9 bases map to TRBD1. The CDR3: CAISGDRDSYEQYF. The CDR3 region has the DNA TGTGCCATCAGTGGGGACAGGGACTCCTACGAGCAGTACTTC.